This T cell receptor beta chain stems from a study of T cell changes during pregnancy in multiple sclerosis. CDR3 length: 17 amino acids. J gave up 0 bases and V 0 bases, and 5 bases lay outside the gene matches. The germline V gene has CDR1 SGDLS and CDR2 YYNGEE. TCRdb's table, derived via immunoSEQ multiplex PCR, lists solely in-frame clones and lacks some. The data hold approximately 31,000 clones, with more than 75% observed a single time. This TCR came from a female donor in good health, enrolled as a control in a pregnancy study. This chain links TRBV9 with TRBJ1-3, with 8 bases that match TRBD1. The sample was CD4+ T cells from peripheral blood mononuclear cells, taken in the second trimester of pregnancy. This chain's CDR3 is CASSVAGTGPSGNTIYF. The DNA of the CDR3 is TGTGCCAGCAGCGTAGCAGGGACAGGCCCCTCTGGAAACACCATATATTTT.